This record looks at one T cell receptor (beta chain) sequence and its context. Antigen unknown. Measured with immunoSEQ multiplex PCR; TCRdb has only the in-frame clones, and not every one. The data hold about 36,000 clones, with 94% observed a single time. The CDR3 is 12 residues long. V dropped 0 bases and J dropped 9 bases, with 8 bases sitting between them. Germline lookup yields CDR1 MNHEY and CDR2 SVGAGI. The source of the sample is a study of graft-versus-host responses after intestinal transplantation. Turning to the study itself: Multivisceral, liver-intestinal, or isolated intestinal grafts went to recipients. For approximately three years after anti-thymocyte globulin induction, all recipients took tacrolimus and steroids.

Study results and limitations: The study found high graft-versus-host to host-versus-graft clonal ratios in allografts of patients with graft-donor T cell macrochimerism. Recipient marrow contained GvH clones, some of which appeared first in ileum or blood.

This chain connects TRBV6-5 to TRBJ1-2; maybe TRBD1 (5 bases). The sequencing used unstimulated CD4+ T cells sorted from spleen or lymph node cells, collected before transplant. The TCR originated in a human donor who was the organ donor for an intestinal transplant. The CDR3 protein is CASSYSGGRYTF. The CDR3 nucleotides read TGTGCCAGCAGTTACTCGGGGGGTCGCTACACCTTC.